A selection of T cell receptor beta chains follows, all from one sample in a study of response to subunit inactivated influenza vaccine. TCRdb re-called the RT-PCR reads through MiXCR, storing one row per CDR3 protein. Of more than 200,000 distinct CDR3 sequences in the sample, more than 10% were seen once. The specimen comprised non-naive T cells sorted from PBMCs, sampled 14 to 15 days before vaccination. Receptors were obtained from a middle-aged man who received an inactivated influenza vaccine. CDR3s include the opening cysteine and the closing phenylalanine or tryptophan. A D gene is named only where the DNA matches it firmly. Size values are once, few and many counts, or a class for expanded clones, and some rows have none.

CASSLRHRESYEQYF | TGTGCCAGCAGTCTTCGCCACCGGGAATCCTACGAGCAGTACTTC | TRBJ2-7 | TRBV27 | . | .
CASSETGRVNEQFF | TGTGCCAGCAGTGAGACAGGACGGGTCAATGAGCAGTTCTTC | TRBJ2-1 | TRBV27 | . | .
CSASKPVPNNEQFF | TGCAGTGCTAGTAAACCAGTCCCAAACAATGAGCAGTTCTTC | TRBJ2-1 | TRBV20-1 | . | .
CACSVSQGYANTGELFF | TGTGCCTGCTCTGTGTCCCAGGGCTACGCGAACACCGGGGAGCTGTTTTTT | TRBJ2-2 | TRBV6-1 | . | few
CASSHGQGAYEQYF | TGCGCCAGCAGCCACGGACAGGGAGCCTACGAGCAGTACTTC | TRBJ2-7 | TRBV5-1 | TRBD1 | .
CASSLGGPIVAENTIYF | TGTGCCAGCAGCTTGGGCGGACCCATCGTAGCGGAAAACACCATATATTTT | TRBJ1-3 | TRBV5-6 | . | .
CASSASGQGYNEQFF | TGTGCCAGCAGCGCCTCGGGACAGGGCTACAATGAGCAGTTCTTC | TRBJ2-1 | TRBV9 | TRBD1 | .
CSARVLRGGELFF | TGCAGTGCTAGAGTGCTCCGAGGCGGGGAGCTGTTTTTT | TRBJ2-2 | TRBV20-1 | . | .
CASSYSVRGSYEQYF | TGTGCCAGCAGTTACTCAGTTCGCGGTTCCTACGAGCAGTACTTC | TRBJ2-7 | TRBV6-5 | . | few
CASSITLVREQYF | TGTGCCAGTAGTATAACCCTAGTCCGGGAGCAGTACTTC | TRBJ2-7 | TRBV19 | . | few
CASSLAPGHSYEQYF | TGTGCCAGCAGTTTAGCGCCAGGGCACTCCTACGAGCAGTACTTC | TRBJ2-7 | TRBV12-3/TRBV12-4 | . | many
CASSFRNEQFF | TGTGCCAGCAGCTTCAGGAATGAGCAGTTCTTC | TRBJ2-1 | TRBV5-8 | . | many
CASELGRRSTEAFF | TGTGCCAGCGAACTCGGACGTCGGTCCACTGAAGCTTTCTTT | TRBJ1-1 | TRBV19 | . | few
CSARTGETQYF | TGCAGTGCTAGAACGGGAGAGACCCAGTACTTC | TRBJ2-5 | TRBV20-1 | . | few
CASNKERGAAGNTIYF | TGTGCCAGCAATAAGGAACGGGGGGCAGCTGGAAACACCATATATTTT | TRBJ1-3 | TRBV12-3/TRBV12-4 | . | many
CSARRLQGRGETQYF | TGCAGTGCTAGACGTCTCCAGGGAAGAGGGGAGACCCAGTACTTC | TRBJ2-5 | TRBV20-1 | . | few
CASRKTGGHQPQHF | TGTGCCAGCAGAAAGACAGGGGGCCATCAGCCCCAGCATTTT | TRBJ1-5 | TRBV12-3/TRBV12-4 | TRBD1 | .
CASSSLAGGPKEQFF | TGTGCCAGCAGTTCTTTAGCGGGAGGGCCCAAGGAGCAGTTCTTC | TRBJ2-1 | TRBV28 | TRBD2 | few
CASSLFTSVDEQFF | TGTGCCAGCAGCTTATTTACTAGCGTTGATGAGCAGTTCTTC | TRBJ2-1 | TRBV7-2 | TRBD2 | many
CASSRLANTEAFF | TGTGCCAGTAGCCGATTGGCGAACACTGAAGCTTTCTTT | TRBJ1-1 | TRBV19 | . | .
CSARDRSGTWAFF | TGCAGTGCTAGAGATCGATCCGGAACGTGGGCTTTCTTT | TRBJ1-1 | TRBV20-1 | . | many
CSASLAEAYEQYF | TGCAGTGCTAGCCTAGCGGAAGCCTACGAGCAGTACTTC | TRBJ2-7 | TRBV20-1 | TRBD2 | .
CSARSRIPGELFF | TGCAGTGCTAGAAGTAGGATCCCCGGGGAGCTGTTTTTT | TRBJ2-2 | TRBV20-1 | . | .
CSASYRTGISVGELFF | TGCAGTGCTAGTTATCGGACAGGGATTAGTGTCGGGGAGCTGTTTTTT | TRBJ2-2 | TRBV20-1 | TRBD1 | few
CASSLSRIYNEQFF | TGTGCCAGCAGTTTATCTCGGATATACAATGAGCAGTTCTTC | TRBJ2-1 | TRBV12-3/TRBV12-4 | . | few
CASSQGLGAAETQYF | TGTGCCAGCAGCCAAGGCCTGGGGGCGGCGGAGACCCAGTACTTC | TRBJ2-5 | TRBV4-2 | . | .
CASSLGDGGLYEQFF | TGTGCCAGCAGCTTAGGGGACGGGGGTTTATATGAGCAGTTCTTC | TRBJ2-1 | TRBV7-2 | . | many
CASSARSGATETQYF | TGTGCCAGCAGTGCACGCTCCGGGGCAACAGAGACCCAGTACTTC | TRBJ2-5 | TRBV25-1 | . | many
CASGWGNTGELLF | TGTGCCAGCGGGTGGGGGAACACCGGGGAGCTGCTTTTT | TRBJ2-2 | TRBV6-2/TRBV6-3 | . | .
CASRGDRALYEQYF | TGTGCCAGCAGGGGGGACAGGGCCCTCTACGAGCAGTACTTC | TRBJ2-7 | TRBV2 | TRBD1 | few
CASSYSTGRESSYNSPLHF | TGTGCCAGCAGTTACTCGACAGGGAGGGAGAGCTCCTATAATTCACCCCTCCACTTT | TRBJ1-6 | TRBV6-2/TRBV6-3 | TRBD1 | few
CASSSGPSYEAFF | TGCGCCAGCAGCTCGGGACCGTCGTATGAAGCTTTCTTT | TRBJ1-1 | TRBV5-1 | . | many
CASSYSLNTEAFF | TGTGCCAGCAGTTACAGTCTGAACACTGAAGCTTTCTTT | TRBJ1-1 | TRBV27 | . | few